These 7 T cell receptor beta chains came from one sample sequenced in a study of type 1 regulatory T cells. Overall study findings and caveats: Tr1 cells had a more restricted TCR repertoire than non-Tr1 cells.

Their target antigens are unknown. TCRdb passed the reads through MiXCR, listing each CDR3 protein once. The repertoire holds about 6,200 distinct CDR3 sequences, with 33% as singletons. Sequenced sample: cultured type 1 regulatory T (Tr1) cells, either the whole culture or a sorted fraction (not recorded which). The receptor source for this set is a human donor in good health.

In this sample, this clonotype is large (0.1 to 1%). This rearrangement joins TRBV24-1 to TRBJ1-1; D unresolved. Trimming took off 0 bases at V and 12 bases at J, with 7 bases between the two ends. The V gene's germline CDR1 is KGHDR and CDR2 SFDVKD. CDR3 length: 11 amino acids. The CDR3 sequence: CATSDLRTTFF. The DNA for the CDR3 is TGTGCCACCAGTGATTTGAGGACTACTTTCTTT.

A remark on this clonotype: A much larger clonotype is one base distant, so this may be a read error. This chain joins TRBV28 and TRBJ2-2; D gene ambiguous. Trimming pared 6 bases from V and 3 bases from J, leaving 5 bases between. This CDR3 contains 12 residues. Germline V CDR1 and CDR2: MDHEN, SYDVKM. The CDR3 here is CASRLHTGELFF. The CDR3 nucleotides are TGTGCCAGCAGACTTCACACCGGGGAGCTGTTTTTT. Together with reference TRBV28 and TRBJ2-2, the CDR3 gives the full variable domain: DVKVTQSSRYLVKRTGEKVFLECVQDMDHENMFWYRQDPGLGLRLIYFSYDVKMKEKGDIPEGYSVSREKKERFSLILESASTNQTSMYLCASRLHTGELFFGEGSRLTVL.

This sequence joins TRBV20-1 and TRBJ1-4; D gene ambiguous. The CDR3 sequence is 14 residues long. Trimming took off 6 bases at V and 0 bases at J, with 11 bases between the two ends. The germline CDR1 and CDR2 sequences are DFQATT and SNEGSKA (reference sequence). The DNA for the CDR3 is TGCAGTGCCCGGCCTGGGGCAACTAATGAAAAACTGTTTTTT. Translating it yields CSARPGATNEKLFF.

This clonotype is medium-sized. CDR3 coding DNA: TGCAGTGCTAGAGTCGCGGGAAGGAACAATGAGCAGTTCTTC. Translation: CSARVAGRNNEQFF. The chain joins TRBV20-1 to TRBJ2-1; D is perhaps TRBD2 (6 bases). There are 14 residues in the CDR3. The V gene's germline CDR1 is DFQATT and CDR2 SNEGSKA (reference sequence). V lost 1 base, J lost 5 bases, and 12 bases lay in between.

This clonotype was seen a handful of times. V usage is TRBV20-1 and J usage is TRBJ1-6; D is unclear. Trimming stripped 3 bases from V and 1 base from J, with 10 bases between. This CDR3 comprises 15 residues. From germline, CDR1 is DFQATT and CDR2 SNEGSKA (reference sequence). Here the CDR3 reads CSASAVKSYNSPLHF. In nucleotides, the CDR3 is TGCAGTGCTAGCGCTGTGAAGTCCTATAATTCACCCCTCCACTTT.

J is TRBJ1-5 and V is TRBV5-1, with TRBD1 matching 8 bases. This CDR3 contains 15 residues. Germline V gene sequence: CDR1 SGHRS, CDR2 YFSETQ. Trimming took 0 bases from V and 6 from J; bases not matched to a gene: 5. CDR3 protein: CASSLGTGLGQPQHF. The DNA for the CDR3 is TGCGCCAGCAGCTTGGGGACAGGGCTGGGTCAGCCCCAGCATTTT.

This clonotype has only a few counts. This sequence joins TRBV7-8 and TRBJ2-1; TRBD2 agrees at 7 bases. With 4 bases clipped from V and 4 bases from J, the junction kept 10 bases outside the gene matches. CDR1 and CDR2 from the germline V gene are SGHVS and FQNEAQ. This CDR3 comprises 16 residues. CDR3 region: CASSSPRTGGYNEQFF. CDR3 DNA sequence: TGTGCCAGCAGCTCCCCGCGAACGGGAGGATACAATGAGCAGTTCTTC.